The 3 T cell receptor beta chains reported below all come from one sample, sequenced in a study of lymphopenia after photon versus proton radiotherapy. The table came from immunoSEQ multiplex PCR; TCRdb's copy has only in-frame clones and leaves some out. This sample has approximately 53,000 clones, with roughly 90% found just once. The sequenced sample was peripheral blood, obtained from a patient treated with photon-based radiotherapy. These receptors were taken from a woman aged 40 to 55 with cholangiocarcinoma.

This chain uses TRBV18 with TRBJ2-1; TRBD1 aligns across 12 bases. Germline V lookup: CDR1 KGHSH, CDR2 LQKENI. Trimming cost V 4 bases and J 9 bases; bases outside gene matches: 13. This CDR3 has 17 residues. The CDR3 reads CASSLTPGTGGLFEQFF. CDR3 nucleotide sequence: TGTGCCAGCTCACTTACCCCCGGGACAGGGGGCTTATTTGAGCAGTTCTTC.

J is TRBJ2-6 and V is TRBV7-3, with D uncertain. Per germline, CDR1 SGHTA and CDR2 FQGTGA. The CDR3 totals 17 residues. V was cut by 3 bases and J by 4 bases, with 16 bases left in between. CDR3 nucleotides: TGTGCCAGCAGCTTTGGAAGCAGCCGTCGAGGGGCCAACGTCCTGACTTTC. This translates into CASSFGSSRRGANVLTF.

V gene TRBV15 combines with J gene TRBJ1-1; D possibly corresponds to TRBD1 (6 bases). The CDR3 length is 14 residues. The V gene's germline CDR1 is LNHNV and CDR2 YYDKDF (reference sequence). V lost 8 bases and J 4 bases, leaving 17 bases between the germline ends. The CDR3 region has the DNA TGTGCCACCGGGATAGGGGGGAGAGGCACTGAAGCTTTCTTT. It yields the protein CATGIGGRGTEAFF.